A single sample is the source of the 23 T cell receptor beta chains below, sequenced in a study of shared clonotypes between healthy human individuals. Naive CD8 cells comprised CD45RO-negative, CCR7-positively selected cells, excluding terminally differentiated effector memory CD45RA+ cells. TCRdb's table, derived via immunoSEQ multiplex PCR, lists solely in-frame clones and lacks some. The sample contains roughly 810,000 clones, 96% of which appear only once. Sequences were obtained from naive CD8+ T cells sorted from blood. The source of these receptors is a young man in good health.

V usage is TRBV11-3 and J usage is TRBJ2-2; tentatively, D is TRBD2 (5 bases). The CDR3 is 16 residues long. CDR1 SGHNT and CDR2 YENEEA come from the germline V gene. Trimming took 5 bases from V and 0 from J, leaving 13 bases between them. The DNA for the CDR3 is TGTGCCAGCAGCCCCCGTGGGAGCGCGAACACCGGGGAGCTGTTTTTT. This encodes CASSPRGSANTGELFF.

This chain uses TRBV2 with TRBJ1-5; D uncertain. CDR3 length: 15 residues. V was trimmed by 4 bases and J by 0 bases, leaving 10 bases between them. Germline CDR1 reads SNHLY; CDR2 reads FYNNEI. CDR3 bases: TGTGCCAGCAGTGTGGCAGGCTATAGCAATCAGCCCCAGCATTTT. Residues: CASSVAGYSNQPQHF. The whole variable domain, remainder taken from reference TRBV2 and TRBJ1-5, is EPEVTQTPSHQVTQMGQEVILRCVPISNHLYFYWYRQILGQKVEFLVSFYNNEISEKSEIFDDQFSVERPDGSNFTLKIRSTKLEDSAMYFCASSVAGYSNQPQHFGDGTRLSIL.

The chain is built from TRBV7-9 and TRBJ1-1; no reliable D call. Trimming removed 5 bases at V and 5 bases at J, with 18 bases between. Germline V lookup: CDR1 SEHNR, CDR2 FQNEAQ (reference sequence). The CDR3 contains 15 residues. CDR3 nucleotide sequence: TGTGCCAGCAGCCCCCAGACAAACGTGCGTACTGAAGCTTTCTTT. This translates into CASSPQTNVRTEAFF.

V gene TRBV29-1 combines with J gene TRBJ1-3; a possible D gene is TRBD1 (5 bases). The CDR3 runs 16 residues. Between the trimmed V and J ends, which lost 4 bases and 1 base, there was a span of 17 bases. Germline-derived CDR1 and CDR2 are SQVTM and ANQGSEA. The CDR3 DNA follows: TGCAGCGTTGCTGGGGGACTCCTCGGGTCTGGAAACACCATATATTTT. Translation: CSVAGGLLGSGNTIYF. Supplemented by reference TRBV29-1 and TRBJ1-3, the full variable domain reads SAVISQKPSRDICQRGTSLTIQCQVDSQVTMMFWYRQQPGQSLTLIATANQGSEATYESGFVIDKFPISRPNLTFSTLTVSNMSPEDSSIYLCSVAGGLLGSGNTIYFGEGSWLTVV.

This clone has a single count. V and J are TRBV27 and TRBJ2-7; tentatively, D is TRBD2 (5 bases). CDR3 length: 14 residues. V lost 4 bases and J lost 6, with 16 bases in between. CDR1 MNHEY and CDR2 SMNVEV come from the germline V gene (reference sequence). As DNA, the CDR3 is TGTGCCAGCAGTTCCCATGAGGGTATGGGCGAGCAGTACTTC. The encoded protein is CASSSHEGMGEQYF.

The chain recombines TRBV27 with TRBJ2-7; D assignment may be TRBD1 or TRBD2 (5 bases each). Germline CDR1 is MNHEY and CDR2 is SMNVEV (reference sequence). V was clipped by 5 bases and J by 0 bases, with 11 bases between them. This CDR3 has 14 amino acids. CDR3 loop: CASSTGTYSYEQYF. CDR3 nucleotide sequence: TGTGCCAGCAGTACCGGGACGTACTCCTACGAGCAGTACTTC.

This chain links TRBV9 with TRBJ1-2, with 8 nucleotides matching TRBD1. Germline V lookup: CDR1 SGDLS, CDR2 YYNGEE. The CDR3 has 16 amino acids. V lost 5 bases, J lost 0 bases, and 9 bases stayed unmatched. In nucleotides, the CDR3 is TGTGCCAGCAGGGATATGGACAGGGAGGCTAACTATGGCTACACCTTC. The encoded protein is CASRDMDREANYGYTF.

The J gene is TRBJ2-2, the V gene TRBV19; 7 bases line up with TRBD2. The trim removed 3 bases at V and 3 bases at J, leaving 7 bases unmatched. CDR1 and CDR2 from the germline V gene are LNHDA and SQIVND (reference sequence). The length of the CDR3 is 16 residues. The CDR3 is CASSIAAGDHTGELFF. The CDR3 DNA reads as TGTGCCAGTAGTATTGCGGCGGGAGACCACACCGGGGAGCTGTTTTTT.

This clone was detected only a few times. The chain is built from TRBV30 and TRBJ2-1; D is undetermined. Germline V CDR1 and CDR2: GTSNPN, SVGIG (reference sequence). V was trimmed by 3 bases and J by 7 bases, leaving 10 bases between them. The CDR3 contains 12 residues. CDR3 sequence (DNA): TGTGCCTGGAGCCTCATCGGAAATGAGCAGTTCTTC. Amino acids: CAWSLIGNEQFF.

The sample holds one count of this clone. The V and J genes are TRBV27 and TRBJ2-1; D tentatively fits TRBD1 or TRBD2 (5 bases each). The CDR3 has 14 residues. V lost 5 bases to trimming and J lost 5 bases, with 13 bases between them. Looked up from germline, CDR1 is MNHEY and CDR2 is SMNVEV (reference sequence). CDR3 in amino acids: CASSTAGTHNEQFF. CDR3 in DNA: TGTGCCAGCAGTACAGCCGGGACCCACAATGAGCAGTTCTTC.

The chain links TRBV10-2 to TRBJ2-5; D gene unclear. The CDR3 has 15 amino acids. CDR1 is WSHSY, CDR2 SAAADI, per germline. Deletions cut 3 bases from V and 2 bases from J, with 13 bases between. In nucleotides, the CDR3 is TGCGCCAGCAGTGATGCACTCTTAGGGCAAGAGACCCAGTACTTC. Translated, it gives CASSDALLGQETQYF.

The V call is TRBV14, the J call TRBJ2-7, with D tentatively TRBD2 (6 bases). Germline CDR1 SGHDN, CDR2 FVKESK. There are 14 residues in the CDR3. Trimming took off 5 bases at V and 1 base at J, with 12 bases between the two ends. For the CDR3, the DNA is TGTGCCAGCAGCAAAGCAAGCGGGTCCTACGAGCAGTACTTC. It is translated as CASSKASGSYEQYF.

The count of this clone is one. The rearrangement joins TRBV29-1 to TRBJ2-1; tentatively, D is TRBD2 (5 bases). From germline, CDR1 is SQVTM and CDR2 ANQGSEA. V shed 4 bases and J shed 7 bases, with 20 bases lying between them. The CDR3 sequence is 15 residues long. The CDR3 spells CSVAGWRAVGNEQFF. Written as DNA, the CDR3 is TGCAGCGTTGCGGGTTGGCGGGCAGTGGGGAATGAGCAGTTCTTC.

The genes are TRBV23-1 and TRBJ2-7, with a possible D match to TRBD1 (6 bases). TRBV23-1 is sorted into the ORF group, with uncertain function. This CDR3 is built from 16 residues. V shed 1 base and J shed 0 bases, with 13 bases lying between them. The CDR3 region is CASSQFRDRSSYEQYF. In DNA form, the CDR3 reads TGCGCCAGCAGTCAATTCCGCGACAGGAGCTCCTACGAGCAGTACTTC.

The V and J genes are TRBV7-9 and TRBJ2-5; D is unclear. The CDR3 is made up of 13 amino acids. V dropped 5 bases and J dropped 7 bases, with 14 bases sitting between them. Germline CDR1 reads SEHNR; CDR2 reads FQNEAQ (reference sequence). Here the CDR3 reads CASSPPPSRTQYF. The CDR3 nucleotides read TGTGCCAGCAGCCCACCCCCATCTCGGACCCAGTACTTC.

Written as DNA, the CDR3 is TGTGCCAGCAATCCCTTTATGGGGGCCTCGCAAGAGACCCAGTACTTC. Translation gives CASNPFMGASQETQYF. The V call is TRBV27, the J call TRBJ2-5, with D possibly matching TRBD1 (6 bases). Germline CDR1 reads MNHEY; CDR2 reads SMNVEV (reference sequence). Trimming took 7 bases from V and 2 from J, leaving 20 bases between them. The CDR3 has 16 residues.

The chain has TRBV6-1 and TRBJ2-7, with no clear D. The CDR3 loop spans 14 amino acids. The V end was cut by 6 bases, the J end by 6 bases, with 18 bases between. CDR1 is MNHNS, CDR2 SASEGT, per germline. The CDR3 region has the DNA TGTGCCAGCAGCCCACCTCCCGCCGAGGTCGAGCAGTACTTC. Translated: CASSPPPAEVEQYF.

The chain uses TRBV11-2 and TRBJ1-3; D is perhaps TRBD1 (6 bases). Germline loops: CDR1 SGHAT, CDR2 FQNNGV. Trimming took off 5 bases at V and 3 bases at J, with 8 bases between the two ends. The CDR3 covers 13 residues. CDR3 sequence reads: CASSARGGNTIYF. The CDR3 region has the DNA TGTGCCAGCAGCGCCAGGGGTGGAAACACCATATATTTT.

The chain carries TRBV5-1 and TRBJ2-1, with D possibly being TRBD1 (5 bases). Germline-derived CDR1 and CDR2 are SGHRS and YFSETQ. V was clipped by 0 bases and J by 2 bases, with 6 bases between them. The CDR3 is made up of 14 amino acids. CDR3 in amino acids: CASSLETAYNEQFF. As DNA, the CDR3 is TGCGCCAGCAGCTTGGAGACAGCCTACAATGAGCAGTTCTTC.

The chain employs TRBV9 and TRBJ2-2; the D gene is possibly TRBD2 (6 bases). Trimming cost V 2 bases and J 0 bases, with 14 bases left between them. Germline V gene data show CDR1 as SGDLS and CDR2 as YYNGEE. The CDR3 loop spans 17 amino acids. CDR3 coding DNA: TGTGCCAGCAGCGTTCCGTCCGCGGGAACGAACACCGGGGAGCTGTTTTTT. Its protein product is CASSVPSAGTNTGELFF.

V usage is TRBV4-3 and J usage is TRBJ2-7; D uncertain. Germline lookup yields CDR1 LGHNA and CDR2 YSLEER. V was pared by 0 bases and J by 0 bases, with 3 bases between. CDR3 length: 13 residues. The CDR3 protein is CASSQDDSYEQYF. The CDR3 coding sequence is TGCGCCAGCAGCCAAGACGACTCCTACGAGCAGTACTTC.

In nucleotides, the CDR3 is TGTGCCAGCACCCCGGGACTAGCGGACTACAATGAGCAGTTCTTC. Translation gives CASTPGLADYNEQFF. This chain connects TRBV27 to TRBJ2-1, with 11 bases fitting TRBD2. Germline lookup yields CDR1 MNHEY and CDR2 SMNVEV (reference sequence). With 7 bases clipped from V and 3 bases from J, the junction kept 5 bases outside the gene matches. The CDR3 is 15 amino acids.

The J gene is TRBJ1-1, the V gene TRBV6-1; D remains unclear. Germline CDR1 is MNHNS and CDR2 is SASEGT. The CDR3 has 15 residues. The V end lost 4 bases, the J end lost 0 bases, and 12 bases lay between the germline ends. CDR3 amino acids: CASSAAVAMNTEAFF. The DNA for the CDR3 is TGTGCCAGCAGTGCGGCCGTCGCTATGAACACTGAAGCTTTCTTT.